This is a list of T cell receptor beta chains from one sample in a study of cytomegalovirus exposure and HLA in healthy donors. Profiling relied on immunoSEQ multiplex PCR, and the TCRdb table lists in-frame clones only, not all of them. The sample has some 160,000 clones; approximately 73% are singletons. Sequencing was performed on PBMCs. These receptor sequences come from a woman between 18 and 30 years old in good health and CMV-seropositive. CDR3s include the opening cysteine and the closing phenylalanine or tryptophan. The order of the fields is V gene, D gene, clone size, J gene, CDR3 DNA, CDR3 protein. A D gene is named only where the DNA matches it firmly. Clone size appears in some rows only: once, few, many, or a class for an expanded clone.

v_gene: TRBV21-1; d_gene: .; abundance: .; j_gene: TRBJ2-7; CDR3nt: TGTGCCAGCAGCGTAAGGCCGGGACAGGGCATGAACGAGCAGTACTTC; CDR3aa: CASSVRPGQGMNEQYF
v_gene: TRBV15; d_gene: TRBD2; abundance: .; j_gene: TRBJ2-1; CDR3nt: TGTGCCACCAGCAGTAGCGGGGGGTACAATGAGCAGTTCTTC; CDR3aa: CATSSSGGYNEQFF
v_gene: TRBV6-1; d_gene: .; abundance: .; j_gene: TRBJ2-7; CDR3nt: TGTGCCAGCAGAGGGGGACAATCAGCCTACGAGCAGTACTTC; CDR3aa: CASRGGQSAYEQYF
v_gene: TRBV7-6; d_gene: .; abundance: .; j_gene: TRBJ2-3; CDR3nt: TGTGCCAGCAGCTTAGCGGGAGGCGGGGGCAGAGATACGCAGTATTTT; CDR3aa: CASSLAGGGGRDTQYF
v_gene: TRBV19; d_gene: .; abundance: .; j_gene: TRBJ2-2; CDR3nt: TGTGCCAGTAGTATAGCCGGGGATTGGACCGGGGAGCTGTTTTTT; CDR3aa: CASSIAGDWTGELFF
v_gene: TRBV28; d_gene: .; abundance: .; j_gene: TRBJ1-2; CDR3nt: TGTGCCAGCAGGAAACGGACAGTCAGCGGCTACACCTTC; CDR3aa: CASRKRTVSGYTF
v_gene: TRBV28; d_gene: TRBD1; abundance: .; j_gene: TRBJ1-2; CDR3nt: TGTGCCAGCAGTTTTTCACAGGGGATAGGATTTGGCTACACCTTC; CDR3aa: CASSFSQGIGFGYTF
v_gene: TRBV18; d_gene: TRBD1; abundance: .; j_gene: TRBJ1-5; CDR3nt: TGTGCCAGCTCCTTCACAGGGGGCTATCAGCCCCAGCATTTT; CDR3aa: CASSFTGGYQPQHF
v_gene: TRBV28; d_gene: TRBD1; abundance: .; j_gene: TRBJ1-2; CDR3nt: TGTGCCAGCAGTTTATTGGGACAGGAGCTCCCTTGGACCTATGGCTACACCTTC; CDR3aa: CASSLLGQELPWTYGYTF
v_gene: TRBV30; d_gene: .; abundance: few; j_gene: TRBJ1-2; CDR3nt: TGTGCCTGGAAAAGTCTAGGAAACTATGGCTACACCTTC; CDR3aa: CAWKSLGNYGYTF
v_gene: TRBV6-5; d_gene: .; abundance: once; j_gene: TRBJ1-1; CDR3nt: TGTGCCAGCAGTTACTCGAGCGGGGCAGTTACTACTGAAGCTTTCTTT; CDR3aa: CASSYSSGAVTTEAFF
v_gene: TRBV7-2; d_gene: .; abundance: .; j_gene: TRBJ1-5; CDR3nt: TGTGCCAGCAGCAAAGGGCCTACCGGGACATTTATCAATCAGCCCCAGCATTTT; CDR3aa: CASSKGPTGTFINQPQHF
v_gene: TRBV30; d_gene: TRBD2; abundance: .; j_gene: TRBJ2-2; CDR3nt: TGTGCCGGCGCCCGACTAGCGGGGGGGTCCACCGGGGAGCTGTTTTTT; CDR3aa: CAGARLAGGSTGELFF
v_gene: TRBV15; d_gene: TRBD1; abundance: .; j_gene: TRBJ2-5; CDR3nt: TGTGCCACCAGCCGGACAGGAATCACCGGGGAGACCCAGTACTTC; CDR3aa: CATSRTGITGETQYF
v_gene: TRBV7-2; d_gene: .; abundance: few; j_gene: TRBJ1-5; CDR3nt: TGTGCCAGCAGCCCGGAGGCATTTATCTATCAGCCCCAGCATTTT; CDR3aa: CASSPEAFIYQPQHF
v_gene: TRBV6-5; d_gene: .; abundance: .; j_gene: TRBJ2-6; CDR3nt: TGTGCCAGCAGTTACTCTAGCGGCTCTGGGGCCAACGTCCTGACTTTC; CDR3aa: CASSYSSGSGANVLTF
v_gene: TRBV19; d_gene: .; abundance: .; j_gene: TRBJ2-3; CDR3nt: TGTGCCAGTAGTATGAGGGAAAGCACAGATACGCAGTATTTT; CDR3aa: CASSMRESTDTQYF
v_gene: TRBV6-5; d_gene: TRBD1; abundance: .; j_gene: TRBJ2-7; CDR3nt: TGTGCCAGCAGTTACCGGGACAGGGAACACTACGAGCAGTACTTC; CDR3aa: CASSYRDREHYEQYF
v_gene: TRBV6-1; d_gene: TRBD1; abundance: .; j_gene: TRBJ2-1; CDR3nt: TGTGCCAGCAGTGGGGCGACAGGGTTCATCGACAATGAGCAGTTCTTC; CDR3aa: CASSGATGFIDNEQFF
v_gene: TRBV11-2; d_gene: TRBD1; abundance: .; j_gene: TRBJ2-3; CDR3nt: TGTGCCAGCAGACGAACCGGGACAGGCAGCACAGATACGCAGTATTTT; CDR3aa: CASRRTGTGSTDTQYF
v_gene: TRBV4-3; d_gene: .; abundance: few; j_gene: TRBJ1-2; CDR3nt: TGCGCCAGCAGCCAAGATGGGCACTATGGCTACACCTTC; CDR3aa: CASSQDGHYGYTF
v_gene: TRBV10-2; d_gene: TRBD2; abundance: .; j_gene: TRBJ2-7; CDR3nt: TGCGCCAGCAGTGACTCTCTAGCGGGGAACGAGCAGTACTTC; CDR3aa: CASSDSLAGNEQYF
v_gene: TRBV6-5; d_gene: .; abundance: .; j_gene: TRBJ2-3; CDR3nt: TGTGCCAGCAGTCGAGGGGGGGGACTCGCAGATACGCAGTATTTT; CDR3aa: CASSRGGGLADTQYF
v_gene: TRBV7-6; d_gene: .; abundance: .; j_gene: TRBJ2-3; CDR3nt: TGTGCCAGCAGCTTAAGGCACGAGACTTTGAACTCAGATACGCAGTATTTT; CDR3aa: CASSLRHETLNSDTQYF
v_gene: TRBV2; d_gene: TRBD1; abundance: .; j_gene: TRBJ1-1; CDR3nt: TGTGCCAGCAGAATACAGGGGGGCCTAGGTGAAGCTTTCTTT; CDR3aa: CASRIQGGLGEAFF
v_gene: TRBV5-4; d_gene: TRBD1; abundance: .; j_gene: TRBJ1-1; CDR3nt: TGTGCCAGCAGCCAACAATTAGGGACAGGGATGGCTGAAGCTTTCTTT; CDR3aa: CASSQQLGTGMAEAFF
v_gene: TRBV6-4; d_gene: .; abundance: .; j_gene: TRBJ2-5; CDR3nt: TGTGCCAGCAGTGACTCCGTACAGACATGGGGAGATTCGATCTTGTACCAAGAGACCCAGTACTTC; CDR3aa: CASSDSVQTWGDSILYQETQYF
v_gene: TRBV28; d_gene: .; abundance: .; j_gene: TRBJ1-4; CDR3nt: TGTGCCAGCAGTTTATCACTTTCGGCAACTAATGAAAAACTGTTTTTT; CDR3aa: CASSLSLSATNEKLFF
v_gene: TRBV2; d_gene: .; abundance: .; j_gene: TRBJ2-1; CDR3nt: TGTGCCAGCAGTTGGAACAGGGACCCCGGGGCTGAGCAGTTCTTC; CDR3aa: CASSWNRDPGAEQFF
v_gene: TRBV7-3; d_gene: TRBD2; abundance: .; j_gene: TRBJ2-5; CDR3nt: TGTGCCAGCAGCTTAGGACGGGGGACTAGCGGGGGCCTAAGAAAGGAGACCCAGTACTTC; CDR3aa: CASSLGRGTSGGLRKETQYF
v_gene: TRBV28; d_gene: .; abundance: .; j_gene: TRBJ1-2; CDR3nt: TGTGCCAGCAGATCCGACAGGATCTATGGCTACACCTTC; CDR3aa: CASRSDRIYGYTF
v_gene: TRBV7-8; d_gene: .; abundance: once; j_gene: TRBJ1-4; CDR3nt: TGTGCCAGCAGCGGCAGGACGGGAGGCAATGAAAAACTGTTTTTT; CDR3aa: CASSGRTGGNEKLFF
v_gene: TRBV6-4; d_gene: .; abundance: .; j_gene: TRBJ1-2; CDR3nt: TGTGCCAGCAGTGAGTCGCGGACAGCAGCTAACTATGGCTACACCTTC; CDR3aa: CASSESRTAANYGYTF
v_gene: TRBV5-1; d_gene: TRBD1; abundance: .; j_gene: TRBJ1-5; CDR3nt: TGCGCCAGCAGCCCCTACGGACAGGGAGGCAATCAGCCCCAGCATTTT; CDR3aa: CASSPYGQGGNQPQHF
v_gene: TRBV7-9; d_gene: .; abundance: few; j_gene: TRBJ1-1; CDR3nt: TGTTCCAGCAGCTCCCGGAACACTGAAGCTTTCTTT; CDR3aa: CSSSSRNTEAFF
v_gene: TRBV6-1; d_gene: .; abundance: few; j_gene: TRBJ2-7; CDR3nt: TGTGCCAGCAGTGAATTCAGTATGCTGGGCTCCGAGCAGTACTTC; CDR3aa: CASSEFSMLGSEQYF
v_gene: TRBV14; d_gene: TRBD1; abundance: .; j_gene: TRBJ1-2; CDR3nt: TGTGCCAGCAGCCCCCCGGGACAGAGATATGGCTACACCTTC; CDR3aa: CASSPPGQRYGYTF
v_gene: TRBV9; d_gene: TRBD1; abundance: .; j_gene: TRBJ1-5; CDR3nt: TGTGCCAGCAGCGCACAGGGGATGAGCAATCAGCCCCAGCATTTT; CDR3aa: CASSAQGMSNQPQHF
v_gene: TRBV12-5; d_gene: TRBD1; abundance: .; j_gene: TRBJ2-3; CDR3nt: TGTGCTAGTGGTAGGGGGCAGGACCGCACAGATACGCAGTATTTT; CDR3aa: CASGRGQDRTDTQYF
v_gene: TRBV4-3; d_gene: .; abundance: .; j_gene: TRBJ2-2; CDR3nt: TGCGCCAGCAGCCAGCAACACCTCACAGGGACAAGGAACACCGGGGAGCTGTTTTTT; CDR3aa: CASSQQHLTGTRNTGELFF
v_gene: TRBV5-5; d_gene: .; abundance: .; j_gene: TRBJ2-7; CDR3nt: TGTGCCAGCAGCTGGGTTAGCGGCACGGGCACCACCTACGAGCAGTACTTC; CDR3aa: CASSWVSGTGTTYEQYF
v_gene: TRBV29-1; d_gene: TRBD2; abundance: .; j_gene: TRBJ2-1; CDR3nt: TGCAGCGTCCTCGGACTAGCGTACTCCTACAATGAGCAGTTCTTC; CDR3aa: CSVLGLAYSYNEQFF
v_gene: TRBV7-2; d_gene: .; abundance: .; j_gene: TRBJ1-2; CDR3nt: TGTGCCAGCAGCTTAGTTACAGTTCCCTATGGCTACACCTTC; CDR3aa: CASSLVTVPYGYTF
v_gene: TRBV7-2; d_gene: .; abundance: .; j_gene: TRBJ2-3; CDR3nt: TGTGCCAGCAGCTTAACAGGGGATACGCAGTATTTT; CDR3aa: CASSLTGDTQYF
v_gene: TRBV7-9; d_gene: .; abundance: .; j_gene: TRBJ2-7; CDR3nt: TGTGCCAGCAGCCGGCTGGCGGGGTCCTCCTACGAGCAGTACTTC; CDR3aa: CASSRLAGSSYEQYF
v_gene: TRBV5-1; d_gene: .; abundance: .; j_gene: TRBJ2-1; CDR3nt: TGCGCCAGCCAGCGGGGGACAGAAGTGGCCCATGAGCAGTTCTTC; CDR3aa: CASQRGTEVAHEQFF
v_gene: TRBV6-6; d_gene: .; abundance: few; j_gene: TRBJ2-7; CDR3nt: TGTGCCAGCAGTTACTCGAAGGCAAGAGGCGACGAGCAGTACTTC; CDR3aa: CASSYSKARGDEQYF
v_gene: TRBV4-3; d_gene: TRBD2; abundance: .; j_gene: TRBJ2-3; CDR3nt: TGCGCCAGCAGCCAAGATAGGACTAGCGGGCAGGGGAGCACAGATACGCAGTATTTT; CDR3aa: CASSQDRTSGQGSTDTQYF